A selection of T cell receptor beta chains follows, all from one sample in a study of identical twins. TCRdb passed the 5' RACE reads through MiXCR, listing each CDR3 protein once. The sample records 500,000 to 700,000 distinct CDR3 sequences, around 7.4% being singletons. The data also belong to a second study, concerning yellow fever vaccine responses in identical twins.

The source material was PBMCs. These receptors were obtained from a woman between 18 and 29 years old in good health. Each CDR3 is given with its conserved first and last residue. A D gene is named only where the DNA matches it firmly. Rows may omit the clone size; those that give it use once, few, many or a size class.

>NA|TRBJ2-3|TRBV20-1|TRBD2
CSAWGSGTVDTQYF
TGCAGTGCTTGGGGAAGCGGGACCGTAGATACGCAGTATTTT
>NA|TRBJ2-3|TRBV10-3|TRBD2
CAKAGGRTDTQYF
TGTGCCAAAGCGGGGGGGCGGACAGATACGCAGTATTTT
>many|TRBJ2-1|TRBV6-4|TRBD2
CASSDSASGTPNEQFF
TGTGCCAGCAGTGACTCGGCTAGCGGGACCCCCAATGAGCAGTTCTTC
>NA|TRBJ2-1|TRBV5-1|TRBD2
CASSSLGGTAYNEQFF
TGCGCCAGCAGCTCCCTCGGGGGGACTGCCTACAATGAGCAGTTCTTC
>many|TRBJ1-2|TRBV20-1|NA
CSARNREFNYGYTF
TGCAGTGCTAGGAACAGGGAATTTAACTATGGCTACACCTTC
>few|TRBJ1-1|TRBV29-1|NA
CSSGRVTEAFF
TGCAGCTCCGGAAGGGTCACTGAAGCTTTCTTT
>few|TRBJ1-1|TRBV6-5|NA
CASSRGYEAFF
TGTGCCAGCAGCCGCGGCTATGAAGCTTTCTTT
>many|TRBJ1-1|TRBV7-8|NA
CASSLTPGEAFF
TGTGCCAGCAGCTTGACGCCCGGAGAAGCTTTCTTT
>many|TRBJ2-2|TRBV12-3/TRBV12-4|NA
CASSFVGETGELFF
TGTGCCAGCAGTTTCGTCGGGGAAACCGGGGAGCTGTTTTTT
>few|TRBJ1-1|TRBV20-1|NA
CSARMGAGNTEAFF
TGCAGTGCTAGAATGGGGGCTGGGAACACTGAAGCTTTCTTT
>few|TRBJ2-1|TRBV20-1|TRBD2
CSYGTSGNIDEQFF
TGCAGCTACGGGACTAGCGGGAATATCGATGAGCAGTTCTTC
>NA|TRBJ2-5|TRBV28|TRBD2
CASSSLAGGHQETQYF
TGTGCCAGCAGTTCGCTAGCGGGGGGCCACCAAGAGACCCAGTACTTC
>NA|TRBJ2-1|TRBV11-2|NA
CASSSSWNEQFF
TGTGCCAGCAGCTCCTCGTGGAATGAGCAGTTCTTC
>NA|TRBJ2-7|TRBV7-9|TRBD1
CASSSPGGLTPYEQYF
TGTGCCAGCAGCTCGCCAGGGGGCCTTACCCCCTACGAGCAGTACTTC
>few|TRBJ2-7|TRBV10-3|TRBD2
CAISGAPLADEQYF
TGTGCCATCAGTGGGGCCCCACTAGCGGATGAGCAGTACTTC
>few|TRBJ1-2|TRBV12-3/TRBV12-4|NA
CASSLGFGDGYTF
TGTGCCAGCAGTTTAGGCTTCGGGGATGGCTACACCTTC